This T cell receptor (beta chain) came from a study of blood T cell repertoires in COVID-19. Turning to the study itself: Samples came from the United States, Italy and Spain, spanning acute and convalescent COVID-19.

This CDR3 spans 14 amino acids. Between the trimmed V and J ends, which lost 6 bases and 3 bases, there was a span of 14 bases. The germline V gene has CDR1 MNHEY and CDR2 SMNVEV (reference sequence). Source study methods: From reference gene primer amplification, estimates of nucleated cell counts were derived. Profiled with immunoSEQ multiplex PCR; TCRdb holds only in-frame clones, not every one. V, J and clone size were drawn from that table, and D and trimming were deduced from the DNA. The sample holds about 180,000 clones, roughly 87% seen once. The specimen was peripheral blood. This chain links TRBV27 with TRBJ2-5; possible D gene TRBD2, 6 bases. This clonotype originated in a man between 18 and 35 years old who had recovered from COVID-19. CDR3 loop: CASRHRAGKETQYF. In nucleotides, the CDR3 is TGTGCCAGCAGACATCGAGCGGGCAAAGAGACCCAGTACTTC.